This TCR beta chain was profiled in a study of monozygotic twins with inflammatory bowel disease. TCRdb re-called the 5' RACE reads and shows each CDR3 protein once, DNA omitted. The specimen's table records some 160,000 distinct CDR3 sequences. CDR3 length equals 15 residues. Germline CDR1 reads SGHRS; CDR2 reads YFSETQ. The chain has TRBV5-1 and TRBJ2-7; TCRdb outputs TRBD1, but without DNA this stays unchecked. The sample comprised blood. The sequence was obtained from a human donor with ulcerative colitis or Crohn's disease, or a healthy co-twin of an affected twin (not recorded which). CDR3 protein: CASSLEGTGSYEQYF.